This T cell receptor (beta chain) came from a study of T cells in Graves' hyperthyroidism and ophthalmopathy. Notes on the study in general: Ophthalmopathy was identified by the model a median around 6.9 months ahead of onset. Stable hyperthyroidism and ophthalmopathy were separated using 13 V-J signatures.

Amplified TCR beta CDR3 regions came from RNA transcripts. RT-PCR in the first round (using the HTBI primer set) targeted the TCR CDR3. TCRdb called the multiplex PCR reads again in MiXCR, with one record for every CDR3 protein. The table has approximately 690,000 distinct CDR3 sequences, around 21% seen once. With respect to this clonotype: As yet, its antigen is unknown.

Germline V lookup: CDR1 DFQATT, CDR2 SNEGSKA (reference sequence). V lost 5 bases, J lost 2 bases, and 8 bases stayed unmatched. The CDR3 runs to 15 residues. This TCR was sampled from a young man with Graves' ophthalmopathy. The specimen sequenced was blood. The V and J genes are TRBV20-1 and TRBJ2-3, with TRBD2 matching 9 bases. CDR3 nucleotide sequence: TGCAGTGCTGGGCCTCTAGCGGGATACACAGATACGCAGTATTTT. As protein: CSAGPLAGYTDTQYF.